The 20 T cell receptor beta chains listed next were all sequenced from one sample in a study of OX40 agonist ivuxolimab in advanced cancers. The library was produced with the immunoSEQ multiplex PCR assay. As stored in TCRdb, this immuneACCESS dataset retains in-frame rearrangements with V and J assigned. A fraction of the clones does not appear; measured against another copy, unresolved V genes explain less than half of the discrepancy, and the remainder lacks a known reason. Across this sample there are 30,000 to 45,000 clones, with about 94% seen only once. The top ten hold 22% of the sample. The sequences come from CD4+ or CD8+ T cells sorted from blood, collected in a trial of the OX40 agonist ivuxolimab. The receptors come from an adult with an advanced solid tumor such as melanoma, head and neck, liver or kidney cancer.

The CDR3 protein is CSVDQQYF. Written as DNA, the CDR3 is TGCAGCGTTGACCAGCAGTACTTC. The chain is built from TRBV29-1 and TRBJ2-7; D is undetermined. Germline lookup yields CDR1 SQVTM and CDR2 ANQGSEA. Trimming stripped 3 bases from V and 8 bases from J, with 2 bases between. There are 8 residues in the CDR3.

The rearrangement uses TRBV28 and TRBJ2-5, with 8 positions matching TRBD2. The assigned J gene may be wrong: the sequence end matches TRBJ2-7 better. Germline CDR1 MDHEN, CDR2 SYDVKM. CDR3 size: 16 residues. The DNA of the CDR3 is TGTGCCAGCAGTTCCTCCGGGACTAGTCTAGGCTACGAGCAGTACTTC. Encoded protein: CASSSSGTSLGYEQYF.

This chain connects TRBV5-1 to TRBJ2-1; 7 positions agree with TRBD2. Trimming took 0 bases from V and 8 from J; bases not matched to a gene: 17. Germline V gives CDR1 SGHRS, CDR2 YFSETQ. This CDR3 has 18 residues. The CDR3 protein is CASSLGPPSGIVPYEQFF. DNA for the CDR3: TGCGCCAGCAGCTTGGGCCCCCCCAGCGGGATCGTTCCCTATGAGCAGTTCTTC. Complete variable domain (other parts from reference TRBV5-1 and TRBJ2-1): KAGVTQTPRYLIKTRGQQVTLSCSPISGHRSVSWYQQTPGQGLQFLFEYFSETQRNKGNFPGRFSGRQFSNSRSEMNVSTLELGDSALYLCASSLGPPSGIVPYEQFFGPGTRLTVL.

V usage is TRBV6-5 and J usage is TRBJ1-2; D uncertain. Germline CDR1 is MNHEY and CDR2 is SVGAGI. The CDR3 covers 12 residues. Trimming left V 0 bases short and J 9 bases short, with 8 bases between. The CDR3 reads CASSYSNTRYTF. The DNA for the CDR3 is TGTGCCAGCAGTTACTCGAACACCCGCTACACCTTC.

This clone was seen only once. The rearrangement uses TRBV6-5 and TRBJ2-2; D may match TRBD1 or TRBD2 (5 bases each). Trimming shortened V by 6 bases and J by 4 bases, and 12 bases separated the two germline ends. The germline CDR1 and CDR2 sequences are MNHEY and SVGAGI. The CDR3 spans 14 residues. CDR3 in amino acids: CASSPGAGTGELFF. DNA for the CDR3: TGTGCCAGCAGCCCCGGGGCAGGCACCGGGGAGCTGTTTTTT.

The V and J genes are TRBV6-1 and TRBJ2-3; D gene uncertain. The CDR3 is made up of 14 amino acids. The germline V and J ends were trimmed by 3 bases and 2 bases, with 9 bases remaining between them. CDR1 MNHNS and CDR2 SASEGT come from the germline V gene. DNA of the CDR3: TGTGCCAGCAGTGAGGGCAGGTACACAGATACGCAGTATTTT. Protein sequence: CASSEGRYTDTQYF.

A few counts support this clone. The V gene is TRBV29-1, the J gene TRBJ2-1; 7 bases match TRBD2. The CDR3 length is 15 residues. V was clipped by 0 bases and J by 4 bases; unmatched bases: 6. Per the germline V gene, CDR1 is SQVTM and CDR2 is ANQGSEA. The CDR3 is CSVEDMGTNYNEQFF. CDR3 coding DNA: TGCAGCGTTGAAGATATGGGGACTAATTACAATGAGCAGTTCTTC.

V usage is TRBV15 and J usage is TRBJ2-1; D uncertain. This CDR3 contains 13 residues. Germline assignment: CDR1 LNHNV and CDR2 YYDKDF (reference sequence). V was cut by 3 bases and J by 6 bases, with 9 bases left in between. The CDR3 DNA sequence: TGTGCCACCAGCAGTGGTGCGATCAATGAGCAGTTCTTC. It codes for CATSSGAINEQFF.

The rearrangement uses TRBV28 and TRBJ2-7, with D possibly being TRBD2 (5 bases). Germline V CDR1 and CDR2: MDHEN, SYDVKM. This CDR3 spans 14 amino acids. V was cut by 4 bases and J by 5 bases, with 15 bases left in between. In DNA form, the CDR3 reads TGTGCCAGCAGTTGGCAGAGGGTCGCCCACGAGCAGTACTTC. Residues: CASSWQRVAHEQYF.

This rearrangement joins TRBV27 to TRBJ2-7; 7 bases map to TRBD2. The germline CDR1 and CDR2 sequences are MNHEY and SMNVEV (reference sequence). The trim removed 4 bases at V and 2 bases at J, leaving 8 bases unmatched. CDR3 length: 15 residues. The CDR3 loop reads CASSSAGGWTYEQYF. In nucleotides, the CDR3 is TGTGCCAGCAGTTCGGCCGGGGGGTGGACCTACGAGCAGTACTTC.

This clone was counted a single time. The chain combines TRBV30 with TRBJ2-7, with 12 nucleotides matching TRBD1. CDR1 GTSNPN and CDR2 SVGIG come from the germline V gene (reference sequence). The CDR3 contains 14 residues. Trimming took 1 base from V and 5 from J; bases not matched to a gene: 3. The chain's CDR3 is CAWSGGTGGDEQYF. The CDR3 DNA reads TGTGCCTGGAGTGGGGGGACAGGGGGCGACGAGCAGTACTTC.

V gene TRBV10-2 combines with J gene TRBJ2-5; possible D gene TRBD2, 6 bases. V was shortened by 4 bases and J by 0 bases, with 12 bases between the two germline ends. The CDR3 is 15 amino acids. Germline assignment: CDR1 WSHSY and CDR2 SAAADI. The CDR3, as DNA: TGCGCCAGCAGTGGGTTAGCGGCAAACCAAGAGACCCAGTACTTC. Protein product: CASSGLAANQETQYF.

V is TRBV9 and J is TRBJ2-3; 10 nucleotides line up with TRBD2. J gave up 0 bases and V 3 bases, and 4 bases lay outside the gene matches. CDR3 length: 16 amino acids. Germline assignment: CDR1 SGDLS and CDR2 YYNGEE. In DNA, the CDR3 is TGTGCCAGCAGCGAGAGCGGGGGGGGTAGCACAGATACGCAGTATTTT. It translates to CASSESGGGSTDTQYF. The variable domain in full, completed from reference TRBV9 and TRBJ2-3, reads DSGVTQTPKHLITATGQRVTLRCSPRSGDLSVYWYQQSLDQGLQFLIQYYNGEERAKGNILERFSAQQFPDLHSELNLSSLELGDSALYFCASSESGGGSTDTQYFGPGTRLTVL.

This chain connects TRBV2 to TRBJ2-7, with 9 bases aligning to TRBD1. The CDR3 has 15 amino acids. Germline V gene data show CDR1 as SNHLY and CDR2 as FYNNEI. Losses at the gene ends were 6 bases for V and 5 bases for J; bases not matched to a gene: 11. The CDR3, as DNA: TGTGCCAGCAGGCCCTTGGACAGGGGTCTGCACGAGCAGTACTTC. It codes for CASRPLDRGLHEQYF.

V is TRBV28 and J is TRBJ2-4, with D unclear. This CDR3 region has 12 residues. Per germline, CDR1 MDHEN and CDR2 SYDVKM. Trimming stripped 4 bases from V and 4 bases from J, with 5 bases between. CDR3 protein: CASSSEKNIQYF. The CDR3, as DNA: TGTGCCAGCAGTTCCGAAAAAAACATTCAGTACTTC.

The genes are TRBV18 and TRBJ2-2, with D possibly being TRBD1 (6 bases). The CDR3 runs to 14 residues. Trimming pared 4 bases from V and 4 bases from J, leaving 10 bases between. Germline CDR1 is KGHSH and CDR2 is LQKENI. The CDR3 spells CASSRDTVTGELFF. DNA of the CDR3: TGTGCCAGCTCACGGGACACGGTCACCGGGGAGCTGTTTTTT.

As DNA, the CDR3 is TGTGCCTGGAGTGGAAGCGGGACTGGACCAGGCGGCGAGCAGTACTTC. Amino acid sequence: CAWSGSGTGPGGEQYF. The rearrangement links TRBV30 to TRBJ2-7; 7 bases are shared with TRBD2. Germline trimming cut 1 base from V and 6 bases from J; bases unmatched to any gene: 15. CDR1 and CDR2 from the germline V gene are GTSNPN and SVGIG (reference sequence). The CDR3 extends over 16 amino acids.

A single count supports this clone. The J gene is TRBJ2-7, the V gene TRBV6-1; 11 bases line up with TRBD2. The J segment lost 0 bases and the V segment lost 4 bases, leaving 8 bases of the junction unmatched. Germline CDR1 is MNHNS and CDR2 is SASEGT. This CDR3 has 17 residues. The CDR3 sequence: CASSAPLAGGSSYEQYF. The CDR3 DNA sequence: TGTGCCAGCAGTGCCCCCCTAGCGGGAGGTAGCTCCTACGAGCAGTACTTC.

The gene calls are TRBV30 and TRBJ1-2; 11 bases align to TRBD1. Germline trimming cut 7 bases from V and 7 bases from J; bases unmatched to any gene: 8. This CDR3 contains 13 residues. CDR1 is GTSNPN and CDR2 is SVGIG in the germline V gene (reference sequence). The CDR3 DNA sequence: TGTGCCTCCCCCGGACAGGGGGCTAGTGGCTACACCTTC. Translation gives CASPGQGASGYTF.

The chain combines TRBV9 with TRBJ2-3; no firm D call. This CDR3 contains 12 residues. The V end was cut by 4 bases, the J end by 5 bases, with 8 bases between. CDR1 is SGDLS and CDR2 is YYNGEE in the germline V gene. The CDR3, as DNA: TGTGCCAGCAGCCCAAGCGTAGATACGCAGTATTTT. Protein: CASSPSVDTQYF.